The rows below give T cell receptor beta chains drawn from one sample of a study of cytomegalovirus exposure and HLA in healthy donors. Repertoires were generated with immunoSEQ multiplex PCR, while TCRdb's copy carries only in-frame clones and drops some. The table shows over 75,000 clones, with around 76% occurring only once. The material sequenced was PBMCs. The receptors derive from a man aged 40-49 years in good health and CMV-seropositive. CDR3s include the opening cysteine and the closing phenylalanine or tryptophan. The D gene is left open where the match is weak. Clone size is given for some rows only: seen once, a few or many times, or a class if the clone is expanded.

J,size,length,V,D,CDR3,DNA
TRBJ2-2,.,14,TRBV25-1,.,CASRVEGNTGELFF,TGTGCCAGCCGGGTAGAGGGAAACACCGGGGAGCTGTTTTTT
TRBJ2-3,.,13,TRBV29-1,TRBD2,CSVSWGGTDTQYF,TGCAGCGTTTCGTGGGGGGGTACAGATACGCAGTATTTT
TRBJ1-2,.,14,TRBV6-6,.,CASSYPGGNYGYTF,TGTGCCAGCAGTTACCCGGGGGGGAACTATGGCTACACCTTC
TRBJ2-7,.,12,TRBV2,.,CASLLVPSEQYF,TGTGCCAGCCTACTAGTTCCTTCCGAGCAGTACTTC
TRBJ2-6,.,13,TRBV6-6,.,CASSRSGANVLTF,TGTGCCAGCAGCCGCTCTGGGGCCAACGTCCTGACTTTC
TRBJ2-7,.,15,TRBV5-1,.,CASSLASGSLYEQYF,TGCGCCAGCAGCTTGGCCTCGGGTAGCCTCTACGAGCAGTACTTC
TRBJ2-3,once,15,TRBV11-2,.,CASSLTATGTDTQYF,TGTGCCAGCAGCTTAACGGCTACAGGCACAGATACGCAGTATTTT
TRBJ2-1,few,12,TRBV5-1,.,CASSPDRRVQFF,TGCGCCAGCAGCCCCGACCGCAGGGTCCAGTTCTTC
TRBJ2-4,.,15,TRBV28,TRBD1,CASSEPGTGLGIQYF,TGTGCCAGCAGTGAACCCGGGACAGGGCTTGGCATTCAGTACTTC
TRBJ2-2,.,15,TRBV27,TRBD1,CASSLTGGYTGELFF,TGTGCCAGCAGTTTAACAGGGGGTTACACCGGGGAGCTGTTTTTT
TRBJ1-6,few,16,TRBV19,TRBD1,CASSISYRGVNSPLHF,TGTGCCAGTAGTATATCATACAGGGGCGTCAATTCACCCCTCCACTTT
TRBJ1-2,once,13,TRBV7-2,.,CASSPDKNYGYTF,TGTGCCAGCAGCCCAGACAAGAACTATGGCTACACCTTC
TRBJ2-1,.,13,TRBV6-5,.,CASSYGRINEQFF,TGTGCCAGCAGTTATGGGAGAATAAATGAGCAGTTCTTC
TRBJ2-7,.,14,TRBV28,.,CASSLGGRLHEQYF,TGTGCCAGCAGTTTAGGGGGCCGTTTGCACGAGCAGTACTTC
TRBJ2-1,once,15,TRBV9,TRBD2,CASSVAGGRVDEQFF,TGTGCCAGCAGCGTAGCGGGGGGGAGAGTCGATGAGCAGTTCTTC
TRBJ2-1,once,11,TRBV6-1,.,CASSFAGEQFF,TGTGCCAGCAGTTTCGCGGGGGAGCAGTTCTTC
TRBJ1-3,.,13,TRBV6-1,.,CASTGVAGNTIYF,TGTGCCAGCACAGGGGTAGCGGGAAACACCATATATTTT
TRBJ2-3,once,16,TRBV4-2,.,CASSQDGSAGSDTQYF,TGTGCCAGCAGCCAAGATGGGTCCGCGGGGTCAGATACGCAGTATTTT
TRBJ2-5,.,15,TRBV5-1,TRBD1,CASSSSSGQQETQYF,TGCGCCAGCAGCTCTTCGTCGGGACAGCAAGAGACCCAGTACTTC
TRBJ2-3,.,16,TRBV5-1,TRBD2,CASSLEARGGTDTQYF,TGCGCCAGCAGCTTGGAGGCGCGGGGGGGCACAGATACGCAGTATTTT
TRBJ2-5,few,15,TRBV18,.,CASSPRARGGETQYF,TGTGCCAGCTCACCCCGGGCCCGAGGGGGAGAGACCCAGTACTTC
TRBJ1-3,few,16,TRBV18,.,CASSPQGFGSGNTIYF,TGTGCCAGCTCACCGCAGGGTTTTGGGTCTGGAAACACCATATATTTT
TRBJ2-7,.,15,TRBV27,TRBD1,CASSRTGTGTYEQYF,TGTGCCAGCAGTAGAACCGGGACAGGCACCTACGAGCAGTACTTC
TRBJ2-2,few,15,TRBV5-1,TRBD1,CASSLNRGPTGELFF,TGCGCCAGCAGCTTAAACAGGGGACCCACCGGGGAGCTGTTTTTT
TRBJ1-5,.,13,TRBV6-5,.,CASSYSGDQPQHF,TGTGCCAGCAGTTACTCAGGGGATCAGCCCCAGCATTTT
TRBJ2-3,once,17,TRBV9,TRBD2,CASSATLLAGGTDTQYF,TGTGCCAGCAGCGCAACCCTCCTAGCGGGGGGGACAGATACGCAGTATTTT
TRBJ1-2,.,14,TRBV19,.,CASSTDGRGGGYTF,TGTGCCAGTAGTACGGATGGGCGAGGGGGAGGCTACACCTTC
TRBJ2-5,.,14,TRBV4-3,.,CASSQTYGEETQYF,TGCGCCAGCAGCCAAACCTACGGGGAAGAGACCCAGTACTTC
TRBJ1-5,.,15,TRBV6-1,.,CASSATRGRNQPQHF,TGTGCCAGCAGTGCCACCCGAGGGCGCAATCAGCCCCAGCATTTT
TRBJ1-1,.,14,TRBV27,TRBD1,CASMRGLTHTEAFF,TGTGCCAGTATGAGGGGGCTAACGCACACTGAAGCTTTCTTT
TRBJ2-6,.,16,TRBV19,TRBD1,CASRQRTGSGANVLTF,TGTGCCAGTAGGCAACGGACAGGCTCTGGGGCCAACGTCCTGACTTTC
TRBJ1-1,.,14,TRBV5-5,.,CASSYQQGIAEAFF,TGTGCCAGCAGCTACCAACAGGGAATCGCTGAAGCTTTCTTT
TRBJ1-2,.,10,TRBV20-1,.,CSPGVNGYTF,TGCAGTCCGGGGGTCAATGGCTACACCTTC
TRBJ1-2,.,13,TRBV10-3,TRBD1,CAINSQGADGYTF,TGTGCCATCAATTCACAGGGGGCAGATGGCTACACCTTC
TRBJ2-1,.,16,TRBV7-9,.,CASSPTLGGTYNEQFF,TGTGCCAGCAGCCCTACGCTAGGCGGGACTTACAATGAGCAGTTCTTC
TRBJ2-7,few,14,TRBV13,.,CASSLQTRIYEQYF,TGTGCCAGCAGCTTACAGACTCGGATCTACGAGCAGTACTTC
TRBJ2-7,few,14,TRBV6-5,TRBD1,CASSPGTGENEQYF,TGTGCCAGCAGCCCCGGGACAGGGGAAAACGAGCAGTACTTC
TRBJ2-1,.,16,TRBV29-1,TRBD2,CSVVLAGYYSYNEQFF,TGCAGCGTTGTACTAGCGGGGTATTACTCCTACAATGAGCAGTTCTTC
TRBJ2-3,.,14,TRBV27,.,CASSFGSGTDTQYF,TGTGCCAGCAGTTTTGGGAGTGGGACAGATACGCAGTATTTT
TRBJ2-5,.,15,TRBV18,TRBD2,CASSPPAGGGETQYF,TGTGCCAGCTCACCGCCAGCGGGAGGTGGAGAGACCCAGTACTTC
TRBJ2-7,few,13,TRBV9,.,CASSAPRGNEQYF,TGTGCCAGCAGCGCGCCTCGGGGAAACGAGCAGTACTTC
TRBJ2-5,.,15,TRBV5-1,TRBD1,CASSSGTGGMETQYF,TGCGCCAGCAGCTCTGGGACAGGGGGGATGGAGACCCAGTACTTC
TRBJ1-1,once,12,TRBV7-9,.,CASRGQNTEAFF,TGTGCCAGCAGAGGACAGAACACTGAAGCTTTCTTT
TRBJ2-5,.,14,TRBV6-1,.,CASSVVSGRETQYF,TGTGCCAGCAGTGTAGTTAGCGGCAGGGAGACCCAGTACTTC
TRBJ2-7,.,12,TRBV7-8,.,CASSSWSYEQYF,TGTGCCAGCAGCTCCTGGTCCTACGAGCAGTACTTC
TRBJ1-4,.,11,TRBV28,.,CASSAGEKLFF,TGTGCCAGCAGTGCGGGTGAAAAACTGTTTTTT
TRBJ2-3,.,15,TRBV11-2,.,CASSLEGGSTDTQYF,TGTGCCAGCAGCTTAGAAGGCGGGAGCACAGATACGCAGTATTTT
TRBJ2-7,.,14,TRBV7-9,.,CASSFAGRDYEQYF,TGTGCCAGCAGCTTCGCGGGCAGAGACTACGAGCAGTACTTC
TRBJ2-3,.,19,TRBV1,.,CTSSQDRRERGGPTDTQYF,TGCACCAGCAGCCAAGATAGGCGGGAGAGGGGAGGGCCAACAGATACGCAGTATTTT
TRBJ2-3,.,17,TRBV7-3,TRBD2,CASSLKRGGPITDTQYF,TGTGCCAGCAGCCTGAAGCGGGGGGGCCCGATCACAGATACGCAGTATTTT
TRBJ1-5,.,16,TRBV7-9,TRBD1,CASSLGRDRANQPQHF,TGTGCCAGCAGCCTCGGGCGGGACAGGGCTAATCAGCCCCAGCATTTT
TRBJ2-7,few,12,TRBV29-1,.,CSGGGGSSEQYF,TGCAGCGGGGGAGGGGGTTCGTCCGAGCAGTACTTC